These T cell receptor beta chains were read from a single sample in a study of T cell responses to AZD1222 COVID-19 vaccine. Using immunoSEQ multiplex PCR, the repertoire was profiled, and TCRdb retains in-frame clones only, with some absent. The data contain 120,000 or so clones, 89% of them seen just once; the ten biggest clones take up around 1.5%. The source was peripheral blood, collected on day 0 of AZD1222 vaccination. These receptors were collected from an adult in good health. CDR3s include the opening cysteine and the closing phenylalanine or tryptophan. D genes are given only for firm matches.

J,V,D,CDR3
TRBJ2-7,TRBV24-1,NA,CATSESPYEQYF
TRBJ1-3,TRBV6-5,NA,CASSYTGGNTIYF
TRBJ1-5,TRBV6-5,NA,CASRRGTNQPQHF
TRBJ1-1,TRBV6-5,NA,CASGPTDEAFF
TRBJ1-5,TRBV28,NA,CASKVANQPQHF
TRBJ2-3,TRBV14,NA,CASSQAGGGIKWVTDTQYF
TRBJ1-2,TRBV5-1,NA,CASSHDPYGYTF
TRBJ2-7,TRBV5-6,NA,CASSSDRRPSEQYF
TRBJ1-5,TRBV3-1/TRBV3-2,NA,CASSQDQNQPQHF
TRBJ2-1,TRBV7-2,NA,CASSKTQTYNEQFF
TRBJ2-1,TRBV7-6,TRBD2,CASSLLAGAHNEQFF
TRBJ2-5,TRBV7-9,TRBD1,CASSLIGTGTYQETQYF
TRBJ1-4,TRBV7-2,NA,CASSLAGRSNEKLFF
TRBJ1-2,TRBV5-1,TRBD1,CASSSLGTGSYGYTF
TRBJ2-7,TRBV3-1/TRBV3-2,TRBD1,CASSPGQSSYEQYF
TRBJ2-3,TRBV5-4,TRBD1,CASSLEDRGPSTDTQYF
TRBJ1-5,TRBV7-2,NA,CASSLMDSNQPQHF
TRBJ2-5,TRBV7-3,NA,CASSLIYQETQYF
TRBJ1-6,TRBV30,NA,CAWRRRSGTLNSPLHF
TRBJ2-1,TRBV6-2/TRBV6-3,NA,CASSYPTNEQFF
TRBJ2-7,TRBV4-3,TRBD1,CASSPGTVVPYEQYF
TRBJ2-1,TRBV5-8,TRBD2,CASSIASGRYGIYNEQFF
TRBJ2-7,TRBV6-2/TRBV6-3,NA,CASSYSEGGYYEQYF
TRBJ2-1,TRBV27,NA,CASSFGIGNNEQFF
TRBJ1-5,TRBV19,NA,CASSISMGRSNNQPQHF
TRBJ2-1,TRBV5-6,TRBD1,CASSFMTGGRNEQFF
TRBJ2-5,TRBV24-1,TRBD2,CATSEATGGAQETQYF
TRBJ1-6,TRBV7-6,NA,CASSLGGAGVSSPLHF
TRBJ2-7,TRBV11-2,NA,CASSTLSGNYEQYF
TRBJ1-1,TRBV29-1,NA,CSVEGGMLTEAFF
TRBJ2-4,TRBV5-5,NA,CASSLAGTDFQYF
TRBJ1-4,TRBV19,NA,CASSPGAPGRWENEKLFF
TRBJ1-2,TRBV28,TRBD1,CASTVTGTVGGYTF
TRBJ1-3,TRBV10-3,NA,CAISEQVLSGNTIYF
TRBJ1-3,TRBV27,NA,CASRLSSGNTIYF
TRBJ1-2,TRBV24-1,NA,CATSRGSYGYTF
TRBJ2-3,TRBV9,TRBD2,CASSVAAGGRGTQYF
TRBJ1-2,TRBV28,NA,CASSLMGAGGYTF
TRBJ1-3,TRBV18,NA,CASSPPGWSSGNTIYF
TRBJ2-7,TRBV2,TRBD1,CASSDPGQITYEQYF
TRBJ2-2,TRBV6-2/TRBV6-3,TRBD1,CASSLTGLQTGELFF
TRBJ1-5,TRBV9,NA,CASSVDQGNQPQHF
TRBJ1-3,TRBV6-1,TRBD1,CASSEAGGTGHQTFNF
TRBJ2-3,TRBV5-4,NA,CASSLTGAFDTQYF
TRBJ2-7,TRBV5-4,TRBD1,CASSSGGEQYF
TRBJ1-2,TRBV27,NA,CASSLSAGEGNYGYTF
TRBJ1-2,TRBV19,NA,CASSLGTPDGYTF
TRBJ1-2,TRBV19,NA,CASTSGGFWYGYTF
TRBJ1-1,TRBV5-1,TRBD1,CASSLNRGGTEAFF
TRBJ2-7,TRBV28,NA,CASSSSGLEQYF
TRBJ2-7,TRBV27,NA,CASMSHSGSYEQYF
TRBJ1-5,TRBV21-1,NA,CASSGGNYNQPQHF
TRBJ2-1,TRBV19,TRBD1,CASSISGGSFSYNEQFF
TRBJ1-2,TRBV27,TRBD1,CASSLRGQGLYGYTF
TRBJ1-4,TRBV5-4,NA,CASSLSGTEKLFF
TRBJ2-1,TRBV24-1,TRBD2,CATSDPHRTSVNEQFF
TRBJ1-1,TRBV28,NA,CASGITGAAFF